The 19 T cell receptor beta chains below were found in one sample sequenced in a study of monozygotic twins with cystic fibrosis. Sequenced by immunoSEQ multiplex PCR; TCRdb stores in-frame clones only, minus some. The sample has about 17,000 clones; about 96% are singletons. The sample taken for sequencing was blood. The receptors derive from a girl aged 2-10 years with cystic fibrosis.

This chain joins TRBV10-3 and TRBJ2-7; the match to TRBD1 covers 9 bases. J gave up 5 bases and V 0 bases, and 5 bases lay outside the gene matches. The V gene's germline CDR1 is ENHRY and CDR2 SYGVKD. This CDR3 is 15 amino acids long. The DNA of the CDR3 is TGTGCCATCAGTGAGTCGATGGGACAGGGAGACGAGCAGTACTTC. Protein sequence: CAISESMGQGDEQYF.

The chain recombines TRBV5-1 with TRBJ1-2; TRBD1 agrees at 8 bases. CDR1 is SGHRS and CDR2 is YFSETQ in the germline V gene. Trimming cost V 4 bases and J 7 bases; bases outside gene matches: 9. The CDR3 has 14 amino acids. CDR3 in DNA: TGCGCCAGCAGCCACGGGCAGGGGGCACGTGGCTACACCTTC. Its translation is CASSHGQGARGYTF.

The CDR3 bases are TGCGCCAGCAGCTTGGTTCGTCCAGGCTACGAGCAGTACTTC. It encodes CASSLVRPGYEQYF. V usage is TRBV5-1 and J usage is TRBJ2-7; D unclear. The germline CDR1 and CDR2 sequences are SGHRS and YFSETQ. The V gene lost 0 bases and the J gene lost 3 bases, with 10 bases spanning the gap. This CDR3 has 14 residues.

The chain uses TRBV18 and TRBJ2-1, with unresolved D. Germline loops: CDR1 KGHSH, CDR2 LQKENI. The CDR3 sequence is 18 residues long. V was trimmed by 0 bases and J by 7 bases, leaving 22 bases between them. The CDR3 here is CASSPPGSGSGLLNEQFF. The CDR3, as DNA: TGTGCCAGCTCACCACCGGGCTCAGGCTCCGGTCTTTTGAATGAGCAGTTCTTC. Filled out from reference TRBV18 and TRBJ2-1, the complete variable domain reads NAGVMQNPRHLVRRRGQEARLRCSPMKGHSHVYWYRQLPEEGLKFMVYLQKENIIDESGMPKERFSAEFPKEGPSILRIQQVVRGDSAAYFCASSPPGSGSGLLNEQFFGPGTRLTVL.

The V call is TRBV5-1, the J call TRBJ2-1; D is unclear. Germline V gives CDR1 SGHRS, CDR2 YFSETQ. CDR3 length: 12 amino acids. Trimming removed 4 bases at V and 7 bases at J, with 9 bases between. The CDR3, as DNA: TGCGCCAGCAGCCTAGGATGGAATGAGCAGTTCTTC. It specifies CASSLGWNEQFF.

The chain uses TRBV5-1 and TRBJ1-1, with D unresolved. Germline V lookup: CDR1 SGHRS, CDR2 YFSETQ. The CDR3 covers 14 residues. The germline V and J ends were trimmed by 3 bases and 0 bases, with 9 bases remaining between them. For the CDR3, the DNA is TGCGCCAGCAGCTCCTTCGGGTTGAACACTGAAGCTTTCTTT. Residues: CASSSFGLNTEAFF.

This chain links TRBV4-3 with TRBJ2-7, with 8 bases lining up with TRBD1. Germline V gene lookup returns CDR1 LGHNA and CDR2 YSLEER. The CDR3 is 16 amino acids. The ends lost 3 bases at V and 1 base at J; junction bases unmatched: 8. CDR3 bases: TGCGCCAGCAGCCAGGGCGTCCGGGACAGGTCCTACGAGCAGTACTTC. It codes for CASSQGVRDRSYEQYF.

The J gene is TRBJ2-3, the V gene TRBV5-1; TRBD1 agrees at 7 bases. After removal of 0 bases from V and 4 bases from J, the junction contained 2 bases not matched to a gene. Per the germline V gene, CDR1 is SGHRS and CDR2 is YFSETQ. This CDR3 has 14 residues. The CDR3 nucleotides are TGCGCCAGCAGCTTGGGACAGGGTTCAGATACGCAGTATTTT. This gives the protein CASSLGQGSDTQYF.

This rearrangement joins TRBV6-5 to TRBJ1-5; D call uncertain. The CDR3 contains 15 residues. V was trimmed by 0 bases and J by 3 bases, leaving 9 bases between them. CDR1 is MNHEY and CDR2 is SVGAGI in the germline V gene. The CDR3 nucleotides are TGTGCCAGCAGTTACTCCTACACTGACAATCAGCCCCAGCATTTT. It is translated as CASSYSYTDNQPQHF.

The chain's CDR3 is CASSRATETYEQYF. The DNA of the CDR3 is TGTGCCAGCAGTCGAGCTACAGAGACCTACGAGCAGTACTTC. V usage is TRBV28 and J usage is TRBJ2-7; D remains unclear. The length of the CDR3 is 14 residues. Between the trimmed V and J ends, which lost 5 bases and 2 bases, there was a span of 13 bases. Germline lookup yields CDR1 MDHEN and CDR2 SYDVKM.

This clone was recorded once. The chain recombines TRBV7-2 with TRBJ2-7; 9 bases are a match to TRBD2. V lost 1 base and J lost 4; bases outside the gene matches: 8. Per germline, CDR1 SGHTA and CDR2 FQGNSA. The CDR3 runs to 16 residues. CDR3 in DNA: TGTGCCAGCAGCTTAGAGTCCGGCGGGGGGGGTTACGAGCAGTACTTC. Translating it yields CASSLESGGGGYEQYF.

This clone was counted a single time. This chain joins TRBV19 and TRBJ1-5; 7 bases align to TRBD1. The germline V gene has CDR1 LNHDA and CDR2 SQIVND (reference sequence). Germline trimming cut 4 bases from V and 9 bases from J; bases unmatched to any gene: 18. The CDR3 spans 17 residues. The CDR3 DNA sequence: TGTGCCAGTAGTAATGATATTCTGGACAGGACCCATGGGCCCCAGCATTTT. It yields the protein CASSNDILDRTHGPQHF.

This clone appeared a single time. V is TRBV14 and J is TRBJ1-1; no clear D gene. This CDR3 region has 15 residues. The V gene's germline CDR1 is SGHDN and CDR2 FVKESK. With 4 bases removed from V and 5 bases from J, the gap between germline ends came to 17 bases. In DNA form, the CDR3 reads TGTGCCAGCAGCCTACGGGAGGGATTGGTGACTGAAGCTTTCTTT. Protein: CASSLREGLVTEAFF.

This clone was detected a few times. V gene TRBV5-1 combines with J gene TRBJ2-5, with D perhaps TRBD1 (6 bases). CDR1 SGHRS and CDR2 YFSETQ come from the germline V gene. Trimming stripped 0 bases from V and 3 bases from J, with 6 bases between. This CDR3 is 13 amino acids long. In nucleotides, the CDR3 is TGCGCCAGCAGCTTGGGACAGGAAGAGACCCAGTACTTC. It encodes CASSLGQEETQYF.

CDR3 coding DNA: TGTGCCAGCAGGCCAGGGACAGGGGGCAGTCTGGATACGCAGTATTTT. Residues: CASRPGTGGSLDTQYF. This rearrangement joins TRBV7-9 to TRBJ2-3, with 12 positions matching TRBD1. The V gene end was trimmed by 6 bases and the J gene end by 6 bases; junction bases not matched to a gene: 10. The CDR3 extends over 16 amino acids. Germline V gene sequence: CDR1 SEHNR, CDR2 FQNEAQ (reference sequence).

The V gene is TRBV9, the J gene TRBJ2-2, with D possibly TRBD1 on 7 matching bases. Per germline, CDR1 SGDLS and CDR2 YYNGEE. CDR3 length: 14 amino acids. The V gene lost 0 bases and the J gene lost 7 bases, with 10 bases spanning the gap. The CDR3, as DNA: TGTGCCAGCAGCGTAGCAGGGGGAGGCGGGGAGCTGTTTTTT. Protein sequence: CASSVAGGGGELFF. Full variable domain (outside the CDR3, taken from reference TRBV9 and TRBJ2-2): DSGVTQTPKHLITATGQRVTLRCSPRSGDLSVYWYQQSLDQGLQFLIQYYNGEERAKGNILERFSAQQFPDLHSELNLSSLELGDSALYFCASSVAGGGGELFFGEGSRLTVL.

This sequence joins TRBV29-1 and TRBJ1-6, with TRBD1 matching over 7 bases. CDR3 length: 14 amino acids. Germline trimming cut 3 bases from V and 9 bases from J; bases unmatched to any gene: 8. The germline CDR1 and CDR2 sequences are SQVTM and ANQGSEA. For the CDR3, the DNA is TGCAGCGTTGAGTCCGAGGGGGCCGGTTCACCCCTCCACTTT. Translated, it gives CSVESEGAGSPLHF.

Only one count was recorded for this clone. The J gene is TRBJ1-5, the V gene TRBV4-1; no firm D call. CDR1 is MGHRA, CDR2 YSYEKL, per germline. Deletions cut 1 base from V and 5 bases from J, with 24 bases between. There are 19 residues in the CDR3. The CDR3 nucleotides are TGCGCCAGCAGCCAAGTAGGGTTTGTAGTAAGACAACAACATCAGCCCCAGCATTTT. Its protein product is CASSQVGFVVRQQHQPQHF.

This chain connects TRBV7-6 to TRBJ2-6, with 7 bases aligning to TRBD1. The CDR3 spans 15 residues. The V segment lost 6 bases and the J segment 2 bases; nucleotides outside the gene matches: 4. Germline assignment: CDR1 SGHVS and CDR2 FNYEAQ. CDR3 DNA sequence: TGTGCCAGCAGAGCACAGGGGACTGGGGCCAACGTCCTGACTTTC. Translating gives CASRAQGTGANVLTF.